The sequence of this T cell receptor (beta chain) was determined in a study of T-cell memory formation after mild COVID-19. CDR3 length: 16 amino acids. Trimming removed 2 bases from V and 1 base from J; junction bases left unmatched: 5. TCRdb re-called the 5' RACE reads through MiXCR, storing one row per CDR3 protein. The repertoire holds fewer than 350,000 distinct CDR3 sequences, with 15% to 20% as singletons. The gene calls are TRBV23-1 and TRBJ2-7, with 10 bases matching TRBD1. TRBV23-1 is sorted into the ORF group, with uncertain function. The sequencing input was PBMCs or a T cell subset sorted from them (not recorded which). This TCR derives from a young man who had mild COVID-19 (a few samples of this study predate the infection). Cell type and time point are not known. The CDR3 DNA sequence: TGCGCCAGCAGTCAAGGACAGGGGGACTCTTCCTACGAGCAGTACGTC. It encodes CASSQGQGDSSYEQYV.